The TCR beta chain under discussion was sequenced for a study of blood T cell repertoires in COVID-19. Overall study: The United States, Italy and Spain were the sources of the acute and convalescent COVID-19 samples. T cells, B-cell-depleted T cells, or PBMCs provided the cDNA or gDNA that served as material.

CDR1 and CDR2 (germline): LGHNA, YNFKEQ. J lost 7 bases, V lost 0 bases, and 5 bases had no gene match. The CDR3 has 16 residues. Methods used by the authors: Reference gene primer amplification in the assay estimated nucleated cell counts. Clones were read by immunoSEQ multiplex PCR, and TCRdb kept only the in-frame ones, dropping some. That table gives V, J and clone size, and the DNA gave D and trimming. This sample carries approximately 250,000 clones, approximately 88% of them seen once, and the ten largest clones take 2% to 2.5%. V usage is TRBV4-2 and J usage is TRBJ2-2; 10 nucleotides match TRBD2. Source material: PBMCs or T cells enriched from blood (not recorded which). The TCR sequence derives from a woman between 40 and 55 years old with acute COVID-19. This CDR3 reads CASSQEPSGGGGELFF. DNA of the CDR3: TGTGCCAGCAGCCAAGAACCTAGCGGGGGCGGCGGGGAGCTGTTTTTT.